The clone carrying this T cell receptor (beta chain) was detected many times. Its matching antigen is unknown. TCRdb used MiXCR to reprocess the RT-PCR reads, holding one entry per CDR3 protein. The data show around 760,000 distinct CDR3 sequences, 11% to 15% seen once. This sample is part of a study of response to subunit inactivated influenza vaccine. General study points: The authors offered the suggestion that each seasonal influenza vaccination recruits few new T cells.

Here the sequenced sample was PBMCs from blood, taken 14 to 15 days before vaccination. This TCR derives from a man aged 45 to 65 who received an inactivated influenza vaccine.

The CDR3 bases are TGTGCCAGCAGTTTCCAGGGCACTGAAGCTTTCTTT. It encodes CASSFQGTEAFF. The chain recombines TRBV6-2 or TRBV6-3 with TRBJ1-1; a weak D match, TRBD1 (5 bases). Germline CDR1 is MNHEY and CDR2 is SVGEGT. V lost 4 bases, J lost 4 bases, and 7 bases lay in between. CDR3 length equals 12 residues.